This T cell receptor (beta chain) is from a study of blood T cell repertoires in COVID-19. Looked up from germline, CDR1 is MNHEY and CDR2 is SVGAGI. The CDR3 contains 14 residues. With V trimmed by 6 bases and J by 6 bases, 4 bases remained unmatched. Measured with immunoSEQ multiplex PCR; TCRdb has only the in-frame clones, and not every one. The table lists under 300,000 clones, 85% to 90% of them singletons. The sequenced material came from peripheral blood. The chain links TRBV6-5 to TRBJ1-6, with TRBD1 matching 8 bases. This TCR derives from a woman aged 70-85 years with active or convalescent COVID-19. The CDR3 DNA is TGTGCCAGCAGGGGGACAGGTTCTAATTCACCCCTCCACTTT. Amino acid sequence: CASRGTGSNSPLHF.